These 28 T cell receptor beta chains were all obtained from the same sample, sequenced in a study of CD8 T cells in ankylosing spondylitis. These receptors lack a known antigen. Study-wide results and limits: In ankylosing spondylitis blood, a motif of roughly eight highly homologous TCR beta variants appeared characteristic.

TCRdb independently ran MiXCR on the 5' RACE reads; one entry per CDR3 protein. The table shows 450,000 to 550,000 distinct CDR3 sequences, with roughly 5% occurring only once. What was sequenced was blood, either unsorted or a sorted T cell fraction (not recorded which). The receptors come from a male donor with ankylosing spondylitis.

There are many counts of this clonotype. The V gene is TRBV11-2, the J gene TRBJ2-5; D possibly corresponds to TRBD1 (6 bases). Germline V CDR1 and CDR2: SGHAT, FQNNGV. V lost 4 bases and J 2 bases, leaving 11 bases between the germline ends. The CDR3 has 14 residues. CDR3 nucleotide sequence: TGTGCCAGCAGCTGGGGGCGGTTTCAAGAGACCCAGTACTTC. This gives the protein CASSWGRFQETQYF. Based on the CDR3 plus reference TRBV11-2 and TRBJ2-5, the full variable domain is EAGVAQSPRYKIIEKRQSVAFWCNPISGHATLYWYQQILGQGPKLLIQFQNNGVVDDSQLPKDRFSAERLKGVDSTLKIQPAKLEDSAVYLCASSWGRFQETQYFGPGTRLLVL.

The chain links TRBV5-1 to TRBJ2-5, with D possibly TRBD2 on 6 matching bases. V was clipped by 0 bases and J by 5 bases, with 11 bases between them. The CDR3 runs 14 residues. From germline, CDR1 is SGHRS and CDR2 YFSETQ. CDR3 DNA sequence: TGCGCCAGCAGCTTGGGTGGGAGGCTGGAGACCCAGTACTTC. Amino acid sequence: CASSLGGRLETQYF.

V is TRBV12-5 and J is TRBJ2-3, with TRBD2 matching over 7 bases. Germline V gene lookup returns CDR1 LGHNT and CDR2 FRNRAP. The CDR3 is 17 amino acids. The J segment lost 0 bases and the V segment lost 7 bases, leaving 13 bases of the junction unmatched. DNA of the CDR3: TGTGCTAGTGCCGCTGGGGAGGGGTCAGGGAGCACAGATACGCAGTATTTT. Translating it yields CASAAGEGSGSTDTQYF.

This clonotype appeared many times. V is TRBV20-1 and J is TRBJ2-5; D gene ambiguous. CDR1 is DFQATT, CDR2 SNEGSKA, per germline (reference sequence). This CDR3 contains 13 residues. Between the trimmed V and J ends, which lost 3 bases and 5 bases, there was a span of 13 bases. DNA for the CDR3: TGCAGTGCTAGTCCCCAGCTCCGGGAGACCCAGTACTTC. Residues: CSASPQLRETQYF.

This clonotype was detected ten times or more. The rearrangement joins TRBV6-1 to TRBJ1-6, with TRBD1 matching over 8 bases. CDR1 is MNHNS and CDR2 is SASEGT in the germline V gene. V shed 6 bases, J shed 7 bases, and the junction held 11 bases outside the gene matches. The length of the CDR3 is 16 residues. CDR3 sequence: CASRPDRALGNSPLHF. CDR3 sequence (DNA): TGTGCCAGCAGACCGGACAGGGCCCTGGGGAATTCACCCCTCCACTTT.

Ten or more counts support this clonotype. The chain couples TRBV9 to TRBJ2-1; D gene unclear. This CDR3 has 16 residues. Germline-derived CDR1 and CDR2 are SGDLS and YYNGEE. Deletions cut 4 bases from V and 3 bases from J, with 17 bases between. The DNA of the CDR3 is TGTGCCAGCAGCAAACGCCGAGACCCCCGCTACAATGAGCAGTTCTTC. Encoded protein: CASSKRRDPRYNEQFF.

This clonotype showed up just a few times. The chain combines TRBV4-1 with TRBJ2-7, with D possibly matching TRBD1 (6 bases). CDR3 length: 15 amino acids. Germline V gives CDR1 MGHRA, CDR2 YSYEKL. Between the trimmed V and J ends, which lost 0 bases and 1 base, there was a span of 10 bases. In DNA form, the CDR3 reads TGCGCCAGCAGCCAAGAACAGGGCCAGTCCTACGAGCAGTACTTC. Amino acids: CASSQEQGQSYEQYF.

The gene calls are TRBV20-1 and TRBJ1-5; D is unclear. The CDR3 length is 14 residues. In germline, CDR1 is DFQATT, CDR2 SNEGSKA (reference sequence). With 3 bases removed from V and 6 bases from J, the gap between germline ends came to 15 bases. The CDR3 is CSARPKAIPQPQHF. The CDR3 DNA is TGCAGTGCTAGGCCGAAAGCTATCCCTCAGCCCCAGCATTTT.

This clonotype was counted many times. The J gene is TRBJ1-2, the V gene TRBV5-1; 7 bases are shared with TRBD1. Trimming cost V 4 bases and J 3 bases; bases outside gene matches: 6. The germline CDR1 and CDR2 sequences are SGHRS and YFSETQ. The CDR3 contains 14 residues. The CDR3 region has the DNA TGCGCCAGCAGCGTCGGACAGGCCGACTATGGCTACACCTTC. Amino acid sequence: CASSVGQADYGYTF. The complete variable domain, with remaining parts taken from reference TRBV5-1 and TRBJ1-2, reads KAGVTQTPRYLIKTRGQQVTLSCSPISGHRSVSWYQQTPGQGLQFLFEYFSETQRNKGNFPGRFSGRQFSNSRSEMNVSTLELGDSALYLCASSVGQADYGYTFGSGTRLTVV.

In this sample, this clonotype turned up many times. The chain carries TRBV29-1 and TRBJ2-2; D is unresolved. V lost 2 bases and J 2 bases, leaving 6 bases between the germline ends. The CDR3 loop spans 13 amino acids. Germline CDR1 is SQVTM and CDR2 is ANQGSEA. CDR3 residues: CSVEMGNTGELFF. CDR3 bases: TGCAGCGTTGAAATGGGAAACACCGGGGAGCTGTTTTTT.

This clonotype was detected ten times or more. The chain uses TRBV5-1 and TRBJ2-7; tentatively, D is TRBD2 (6 bases). V dropped 2 bases and J dropped 0 bases, with 12 bases sitting between them. Germline-derived CDR1 and CDR2 are SGHRS and YFSETQ. The CDR3 length is 15 residues. For the CDR3, the DNA is TGCGCCAGCAGCTTAGCCCGGGACTTCTCCTACGAGCAGTACTTC. This encodes CASSLARDFSYEQYF.

This clonotype was observed a handful of times. The V call is TRBV5-6, the J call TRBJ2-5; weak D call: TRBD2 (6 bases). There are 14 residues in the CDR3. Germline V lookup: CDR1 SGHDT, CDR2 YYEEEE. Trimming pared 6 bases from V and 3 bases from J, leaving 15 bases between. The CDR3 region is CASIDWGVEETQYF. The CDR3 DNA is TGTGCCAGCATCGATTGGGGGGTTGAAGAGACCCAGTACTTC.

This clonotype came up many times. The chain joins TRBV7-8 to TRBJ2-1; D not resolved. Germline CDR1 SGHVS, CDR2 FQNEAQ. The CDR3 loop spans 17 amino acids. Trimming shortened V by 1 base and J by 6 bases, and 19 bases separated the two germline ends. CDR3 in DNA: TGTGCCAGCAGCTTAGTTGGGGTTCTACCCTCCGGCAATGAGCAGTTCTTC. It yields the protein CASSLVGVLPSGNEQFF.

This clonotype showed up many times. The CDR3 here is CATDRGLGASQPQHF. The DNA of the CDR3 is TGTGCCACCGACAGGGGGCTCGGGGCCAGCCAGCCCCAGCATTTT. The rearrangement uses TRBV6-2 or TRBV6-3 and TRBJ1-5, with 10 bases identical to TRBD1. Germline CDR1 reads MNHEY; CDR2 reads SVGEGT. The CDR3 length is 15 residues. J was trimmed by 7 bases and V by 10 bases; bases with no gene match: 13.

This clonotype was counted many times. This chain links TRBV5-1 with TRBJ2-1; TRBD2 matches at 8 bases. Unmatched junction bases numbered 15, after V lost 4 bases and J lost 12 bases. The V gene's germline CDR1 is SGHRS and CDR2 YFSETQ. The CDR3 is 15 residues long. The CDR3 loop reads CASSPTTSEAQGQFF. DNA for the CDR3: TGCGCCAGCAGCCCGACGACTAGCGAGGCCCAAGGGCAGTTCTTC.

This clonotype was observed once. This chain connects TRBV7-8 to TRBJ2-7, with 8 bases aligning to TRBD1. Trimming cost V 2 bases and J 6 bases; bases outside gene matches: 6. Germline loops: CDR1 SGHVS, CDR2 FQNEAQ. The CDR3 sequence is 14 residues long. The CDR3 sequence: CASSLSRGRGEQYF. The CDR3 DNA reads TGTGCCAGCAGCTTAAGCAGGGGGCGAGGCGAGCAGTACTTC.

In this sample, this clonotype turned up many times. The V gene is TRBV27, the J gene TRBJ2-1; the match to TRBD2 covers 8 bases. The V segment lost 7 bases and the J segment 3 bases; nucleotides outside the gene matches: 8. The V gene's germline CDR1 is MNHEY and CDR2 SMNVEV (reference sequence). CDR3 length equals 15 residues. CDR3 nucleotide sequence: TGTGCCAGCACCGGAGCGGGAGTTCTCTACAATGAGCAGTTCTTC. It codes for CASTGAGVLYNEQFF.

This clonotype has a handful of counts. CDR3 nucleotides: TGTGCCAGCAGTAACAGCGGTTCCTACAATGAGCAGTTCTTC. Its protein product is CASSNSGSYNEQFF. This chain connects TRBV27 to TRBJ2-1, with D tentatively TRBD2 (5 bases). CDR3 length: 14 residues. Germline-derived CDR1 and CDR2 are MNHEY and SMNVEV (reference sequence). Trimming left V 5 bases short and J 1 base short, with 9 bases between.

This clonotype was recorded many times. The chain couples TRBV7-6 to TRBJ1-5, with D unclear. This CDR3 contains 17 residues. Germline V gene lookup returns CDR1 SGHVS and CDR2 FNYEAQ. Trimming took 4 bases from V and 0 from J, leaving 16 bases between them. CDR3 sequence: CASSSLYSLPSNQPQHF. CDR3 in DNA: TGTGCCAGCAGCTCGCTTTACAGCCTACCTAGCAATCAGCCCCAGCATTTT.

Points on this clonotype: The junction and the germline gene differ at one end; a read error may be behind it. The chain is built from TRBV5-1 and TRBJ2-1; tentative D call: TRBD1 (6 bases). Germline V lookup: CDR1 SGHRS, CDR2 YFSETQ. The CDR3 runs to 15 residues. CDR3 coding DNA: TGCGTCAGCAGCTTGGACAGTGGCTCCTACAATGAGCAGTTCTTC. Its protein product is CVSSLDSGSYNEQFF.

This clonotype has only a few counts. The rearrangement uses TRBV3-1 and TRBJ2-7; D is uncertain. The CDR3 consists of 14 residues. Germline CDR1 reads LGHDT; CDR2 reads YNNKEL (reference sequence). V was pared by 3 bases and J by 2 bases, with 11 bases between. DNA of the CDR3: TGTGCCAGCAGCCAGCAAAGCGTCACCTACGAGCAGTACTTC. Amino acids: CASSQQSVTYEQYF.

This clonotype occurred many times. This chain connects TRBV24-1 to TRBJ2-7; either TRBD1 or TRBD2 may fit D (5 bases each). Between the trimmed V and J ends, which lost 6 bases and 0 bases, there was a span of 14 bases. This CDR3 has 15 amino acids. Germline values: CDR1 KGHDR, CDR2 SFDVKD. For the CDR3, the DNA is TGTGCCACCAGTCCAACGGGACGGAGCTCCTACGAGCAGTACTTC. Translated: CATSPTGRSSYEQYF.

Worth noting for this clonotype: The junction does not match germline at one end; this may be a read error. The gene calls are TRBV20-1 and TRBJ2-1; 12 bases are shared with TRBD2. Germline values: CDR1 DFQATT, CDR2 SNEGSKA (reference sequence). The CDR3 length is 16 residues. The CDR3 loop reads CCARPHLAGGSQEQFF. CDR3 bases: TGCTGTGCTAGGCCCCATCTAGCGGGAGGGTCGCAAGAGCAGTTCTTC.

There are many counts of this clonotype. The gene calls are TRBV20-1 and TRBJ1-2; D is unclear. This CDR3 has 12 residues. The germline V and J ends were trimmed by 5 bases and 8 bases, with 15 bases remaining between them. Per the germline V gene, CDR1 is DFQATT and CDR2 is SNEGSKA (reference sequence). CDR3 sequence reads: CSARGGGWGYTF. In DNA form, the CDR3 reads TGCAGTGCTCGGGGAGGTGGGTGGGGCTACACCTTC.

This clonotype was counted ten times or more. The chain uses TRBV29-1 and TRBJ2-3; the D call may be TRBD1 or TRBD2 (5 bases each). The CDR3 is 13 amino acids. CDR1 SQVTM and CDR2 ANQGSEA come from the germline V gene. Trimming stripped 7 bases from V and 6 bases from J, with 17 bases between. CDR3 nucleotide sequence: TGCAGCGATTCCGGGCCGGGGACCGATACGCAGTATTTT. Its protein is CSDSGPGTDTQYF.

This clonotype was observed many times. The chain carries TRBV20-1 and TRBJ2-7; 10 bases map to TRBD1. The CDR3 loop spans 12 amino acids. Germline CDR1 reads DFQATT; CDR2 reads SNEGSKA (reference sequence). The junction had 3 bases not matched to a gene; V was cut back by 6 bases and J by 4 bases. The CDR3 loop reads CSAGDRGYEQYF. CDR3 coding DNA: TGCAGTGCGGGGGACAGGGGTTACGAGCAGTACTTC.

This clonotype turned up a few times. This chain uses TRBV6-1 with TRBJ1-5; D is unclear. V lost 1 base, J lost 6 bases, and 10 bases lay in between. The CDR3 runs to 14 residues. The germline V gene encodes CDR1 MNHNS and CDR2 SASEGT. The CDR3 DNA sequence: TGTGCCAGCAGTGAAGTGAGATTTTTTCAGCCCCAGCATTTT. Residues: CASSEVRFFQPQHF.

This clonotype was observed a handful of times. This chain connects TRBV11-2 to TRBJ1-2; 8 nucleotides match TRBD1. The CDR3 spans 16 residues. The V gene end was trimmed by 0 bases and the J gene end by 6 bases; junction bases not matched to a gene: 9. Per germline, CDR1 SGHAT and CDR2 FQNNGV. The CDR3 reads CASSLEVARGRNGYTF. For the CDR3, the DNA is TGTGCCAGCAGCTTAGAAGTTGCCAGGGGGCGTAATGGCTACACCTTC. The full variable domain, in which reference TRBV11-2 and TRBJ1-2 provide the parts outside the CDR3, is EAGVAQSPRYKIIEKRQSVAFWCNPISGHATLYWYQQILGQGPKLLIQFQNNGVVDDSQLPKDRFSAERLKGVDSTLKIQPAKLEDSAVYLCASSLEVARGRNGYTFGSGTRLTVV.